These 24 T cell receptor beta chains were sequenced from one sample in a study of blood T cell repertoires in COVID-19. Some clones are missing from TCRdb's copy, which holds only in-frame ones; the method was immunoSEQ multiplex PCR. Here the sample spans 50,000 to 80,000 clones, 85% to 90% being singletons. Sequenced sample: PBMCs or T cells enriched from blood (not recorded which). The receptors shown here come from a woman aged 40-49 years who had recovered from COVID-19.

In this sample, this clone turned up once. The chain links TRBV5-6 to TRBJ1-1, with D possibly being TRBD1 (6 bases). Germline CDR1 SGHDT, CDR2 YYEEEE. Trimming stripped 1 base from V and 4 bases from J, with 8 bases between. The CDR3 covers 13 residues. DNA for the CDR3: TGTGCCAGCAGCTTGAACAGGGTCACTGAAGCTTTCTTT. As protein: CASSLNRVTEAFF.

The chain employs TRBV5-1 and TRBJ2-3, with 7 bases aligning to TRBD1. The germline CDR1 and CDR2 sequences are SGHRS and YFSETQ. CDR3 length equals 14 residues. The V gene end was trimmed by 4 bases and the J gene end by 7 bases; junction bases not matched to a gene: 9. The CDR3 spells CASSISTQGNTQYF. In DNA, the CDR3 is TGCGCCAGCAGCATCAGCACACAGGGGAATACGCAGTATTTT.

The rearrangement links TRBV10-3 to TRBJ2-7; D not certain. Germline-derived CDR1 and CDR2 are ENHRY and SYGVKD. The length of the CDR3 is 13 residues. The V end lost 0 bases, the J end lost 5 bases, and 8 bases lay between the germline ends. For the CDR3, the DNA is TGTGCCATCAGTGAGTCAGTGGGCGACGAGCAGTACTTC. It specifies CAISESVGDEQYF.

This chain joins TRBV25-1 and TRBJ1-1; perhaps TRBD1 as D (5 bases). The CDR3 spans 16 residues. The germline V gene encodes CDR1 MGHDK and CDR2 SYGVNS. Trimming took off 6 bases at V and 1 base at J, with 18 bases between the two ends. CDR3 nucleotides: TGTGCCAGCAGATCGGCAGGGTGGGCCCAGAACACTGAAGCTTTCTTT. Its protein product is CASRSAGWAQNTEAFF.

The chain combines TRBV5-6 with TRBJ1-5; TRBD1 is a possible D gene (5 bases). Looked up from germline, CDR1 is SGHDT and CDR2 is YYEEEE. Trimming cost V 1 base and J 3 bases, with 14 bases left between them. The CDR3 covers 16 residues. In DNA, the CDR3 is TGTGCCAGCAGCTTGACAGGCGGCACTTACAATCAGCCCCAGCATTTT. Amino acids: CASSLTGGTYNQPQHF.

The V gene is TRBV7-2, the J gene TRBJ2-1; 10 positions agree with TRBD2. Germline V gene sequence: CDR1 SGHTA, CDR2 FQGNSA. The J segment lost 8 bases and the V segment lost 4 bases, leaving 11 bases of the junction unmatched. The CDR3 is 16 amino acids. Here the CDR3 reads CASSSQAGGPLDEQFF. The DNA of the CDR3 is TGTGCCAGCAGCTCCCAAGCGGGGGGGCCTCTTGATGAGCAGTTCTTC.

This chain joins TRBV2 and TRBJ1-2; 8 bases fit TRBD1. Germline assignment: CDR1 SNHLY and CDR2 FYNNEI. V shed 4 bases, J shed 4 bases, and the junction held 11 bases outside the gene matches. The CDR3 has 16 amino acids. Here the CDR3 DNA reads TGTGCCAGCAGTGTGGGGACAGGAGTATCGATCTATGGCTACACCTTC. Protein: CASSVGTGVSIYGYTF.

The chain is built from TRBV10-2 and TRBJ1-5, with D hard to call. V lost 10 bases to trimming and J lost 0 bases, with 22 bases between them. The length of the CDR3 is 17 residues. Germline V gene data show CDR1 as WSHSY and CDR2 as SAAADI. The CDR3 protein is CAIPHRPMHHSNQPQHF. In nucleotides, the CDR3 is TGCGCCATTCCCCACCGCCCTATGCACCATAGCAATCAGCCCCAGCATTTT.

CDR3 region: CASSLLASGFSDTQYF. CDR3 in DNA: TGCGCCAGCAGCTTGTTAGCTAGCGGGTTCTCAGATACGCAGTATTTT. V is TRBV5-1 and J is TRBJ2-3, with 8 bases fitting TRBD2. The trim removed 1 base at V and 4 bases at J, leaving 8 bases unmatched. Germline CDR1 and CDR2: SGHRS and YFSETQ. This CDR3 spans 16 amino acids.

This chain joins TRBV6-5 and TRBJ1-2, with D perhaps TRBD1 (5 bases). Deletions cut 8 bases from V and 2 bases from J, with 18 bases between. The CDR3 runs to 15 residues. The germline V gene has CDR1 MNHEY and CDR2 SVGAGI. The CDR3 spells CASGETTDLNYGYTF. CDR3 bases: TGTGCCAGCGGCGAGACGACAGATCTGAACTATGGCTACACCTTC.

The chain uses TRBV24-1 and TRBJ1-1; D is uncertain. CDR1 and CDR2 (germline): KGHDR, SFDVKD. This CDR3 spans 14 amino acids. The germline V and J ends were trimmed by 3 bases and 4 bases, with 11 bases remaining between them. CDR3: CATSDTGMGTEAFF. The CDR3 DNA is TGTGCCACCAGTGATACGGGGATGGGCACTGAAGCTTTCTTT.

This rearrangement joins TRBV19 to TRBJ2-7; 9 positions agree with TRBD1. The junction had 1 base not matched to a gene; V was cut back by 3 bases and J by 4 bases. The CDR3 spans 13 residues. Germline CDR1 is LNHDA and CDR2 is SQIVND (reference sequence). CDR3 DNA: TGTGCCAGTAGTATCGGGACAGGGTACGAGCAGTACTTC. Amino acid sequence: CASSIGTGYEQYF. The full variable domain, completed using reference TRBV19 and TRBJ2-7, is DGGITQSPKYLFRKEGQNVTLSCEQNLNHDAMYWYRQDPGQGLRLIYYSQIVNDFQKGDIAEGYSVSREKKESFPLTVTSAQKNPTAFYLCASSIGTGYEQYFGPGTRLTVT.

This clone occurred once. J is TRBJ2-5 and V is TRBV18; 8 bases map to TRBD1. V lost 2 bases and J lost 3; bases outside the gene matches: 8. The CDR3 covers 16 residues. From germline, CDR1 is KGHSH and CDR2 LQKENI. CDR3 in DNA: TGTGCCAGCTCACCAATTCCCGGGACAGGAAAAGAGACCCAGTACTTC. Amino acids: CASSPIPGTGKETQYF.

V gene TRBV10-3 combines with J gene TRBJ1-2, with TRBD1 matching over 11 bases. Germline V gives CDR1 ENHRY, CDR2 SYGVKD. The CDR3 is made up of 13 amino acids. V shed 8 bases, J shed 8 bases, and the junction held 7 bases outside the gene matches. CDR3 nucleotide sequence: TGTGCCATCTTAGGACAGGGGGCTGAGGGCTACACCTTC. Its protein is CAILGQGAEGYTF.

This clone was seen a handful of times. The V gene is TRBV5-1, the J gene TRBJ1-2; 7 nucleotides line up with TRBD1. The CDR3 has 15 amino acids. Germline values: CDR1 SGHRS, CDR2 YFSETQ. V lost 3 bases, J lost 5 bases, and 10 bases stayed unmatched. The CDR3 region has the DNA TGCGCCAGCAGCTACCGGGACAGCGATCTATATGGCTACACCTTC. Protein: CASSYRDSDLYGYTF.

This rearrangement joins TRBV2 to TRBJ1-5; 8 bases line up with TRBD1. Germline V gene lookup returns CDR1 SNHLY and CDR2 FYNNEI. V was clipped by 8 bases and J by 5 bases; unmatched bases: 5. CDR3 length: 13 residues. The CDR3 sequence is CASQGQGDQPQHF. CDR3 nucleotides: TGTGCCAGCCAAGGACAGGGAGATCAGCCCCAGCATTTT.

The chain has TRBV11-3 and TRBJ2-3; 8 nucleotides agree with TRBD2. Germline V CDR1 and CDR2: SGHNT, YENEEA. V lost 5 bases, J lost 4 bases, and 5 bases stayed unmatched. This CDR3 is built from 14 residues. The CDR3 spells CASSLREGPDTQYF. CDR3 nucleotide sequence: TGTGCCAGCAGCCTACGGGAGGGCCCAGATACGCAGTATTTT.

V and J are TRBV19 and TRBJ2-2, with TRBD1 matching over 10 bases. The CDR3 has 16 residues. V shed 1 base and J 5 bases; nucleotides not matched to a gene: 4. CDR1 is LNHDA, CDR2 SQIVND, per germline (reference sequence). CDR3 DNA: TGTGCCAGTAGTATAGTAGGGACAGGGGTTACCGGGGAGCTGTTTTTT. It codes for CASSIVGTGVTGELFF.

For the CDR3, the DNA is TGCGCCAGCAGCTTATACAGGGGCATAGACTATGGCTACACCTTC. This gives the protein CASSLYRGIDYGYTF. The chain has TRBV5-1 and TRBJ1-2; 7 bases match TRBD1. The V gene's germline CDR1 is SGHRS and CDR2 YFSETQ. After removal of 2 bases from V and 3 bases from J, the junction contained 7 bases not matched to a gene. This CDR3 has 15 residues.

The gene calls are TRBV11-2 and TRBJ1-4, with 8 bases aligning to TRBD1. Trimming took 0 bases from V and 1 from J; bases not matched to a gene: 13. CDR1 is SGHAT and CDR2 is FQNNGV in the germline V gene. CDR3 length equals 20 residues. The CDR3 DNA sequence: TGTGCCAGCAGCTTAGAGGGACAGGAGGCGAGCCCTTTAACTAATGAAAAACTGTTTTTT. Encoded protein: CASSLEGQEASPLTNEKLFF.

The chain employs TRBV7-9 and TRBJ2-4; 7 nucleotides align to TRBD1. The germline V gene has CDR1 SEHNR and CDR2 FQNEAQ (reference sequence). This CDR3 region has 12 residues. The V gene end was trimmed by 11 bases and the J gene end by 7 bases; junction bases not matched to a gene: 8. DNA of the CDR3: TGTGCCGGTACAGGGGAAGGGAACATTCAGTACTTC. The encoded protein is CAGTGEGNIQYF.

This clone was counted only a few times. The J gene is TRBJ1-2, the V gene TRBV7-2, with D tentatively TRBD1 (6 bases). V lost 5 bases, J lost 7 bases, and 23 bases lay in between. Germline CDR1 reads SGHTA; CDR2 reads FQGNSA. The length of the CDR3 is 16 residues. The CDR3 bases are TGTGCCAGCAGCCCCACGGGGGGCAGGGCTTTCGTTGGCTACACCTTC. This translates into CASSPTGGRAFVGYTF.

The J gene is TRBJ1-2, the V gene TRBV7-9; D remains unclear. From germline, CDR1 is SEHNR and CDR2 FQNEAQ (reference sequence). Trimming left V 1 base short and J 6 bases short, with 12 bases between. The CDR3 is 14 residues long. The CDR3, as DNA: TGTGCCAGCAGCTTAGGTCGCCCGGTTCATGGCTACACCTTC. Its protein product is CASSLGRPVHGYTF.

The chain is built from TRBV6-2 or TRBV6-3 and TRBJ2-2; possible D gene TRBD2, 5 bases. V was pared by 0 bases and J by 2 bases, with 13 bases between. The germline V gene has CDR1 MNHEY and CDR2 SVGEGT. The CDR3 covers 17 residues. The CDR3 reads CASSYSTGGLNTGELFF. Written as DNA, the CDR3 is TGTGCCAGCAGTTACTCGACGGGCGGGCTAAACACCGGGGAGCTGTTTTTT.